A selection of T cell receptor beta chains follows, all from one sample in a study of human T cells and chemical hapten exposure. TCRdb ran MiXCR on the RACE reads and lists one entry per CDR3 protein. Among 40,000 to 45,000 distinct CDR3 sequences listed, just under 9% were seen once. The source material was whole blood, sampled in connection with sensitization to the hapten diphenylcyclopropenone (DPC). The receptor set was obtained from a woman in her thirties or forties with alopecia areata. Some clones in this sample may be carry-over from other donors' samples. Both conserved end residues are part of each CDR3. Fields, in order: D gene, clone size, V gene, J gene, CDR3 protein, CDR3 DNA. D genes are given only for firm matches. Clone size, where shown, is once, few, many, or a class for clones that have expanded.

d_call: NA; clone_size: many; v_call: TRBV30; j_call: TRBJ2-7; cdr3_aa: CAWSLSAGTYEQYF; cdr3_nt: TGTGCCTGGAGTCTTTCGGCGGGAACCTACGAGCAGTACTTC
d_call: NA; clone_size: many; v_call: TRBV21-1; j_call: TRBJ1-3; cdr3_aa: CASSGPGGESGNTIYF; cdr3_nt: TGTGCCAGCAGCGGCCCAGGGGGCGAATCTGGAAACACCATATATTTT
d_call: NA; clone_size: many; v_call: TRBV10-3; j_call: TRBJ1-1; cdr3_aa: CAISENRVTEAFF; cdr3_nt: TGTGCCATCAGTGAGAACAGGGTTACTGAAGCTTTCTTT
d_call: TRBD1; clone_size: many; v_call: TRBV27; j_call: TRBJ1-2; cdr3_aa: CASSLQGGNYGYTF; cdr3_nt: TGTGCCAGCAGTTTACAGGGGGGCAACTATGGCTACACCTTC
d_call: TRBD1; clone_size: many; v_call: TRBV12-3/TRBV12-4; j_call: TRBJ1-1; cdr3_aa: CASSSRDRGLMNTEAFF; cdr3_nt: TGTGCCAGCAGCTCCCGGGACAGGGGTTTGATGAACACTGAAGCTTTCTTT
d_call: NA; clone_size: many; v_call: TRBV3-1; j_call: TRBJ1-1; cdr3_aa: CASSQPRGQKTEAFF; cdr3_nt: TGTGCCAGCAGCCAGCCCCGGGGACAAAAGACTGAAGCTTTCTTT
d_call: NA; clone_size: few; v_call: TRBV20-1; j_call: TRBJ1-5; cdr3_aa: CSARYSNQPQHF; cdr3_nt: TGCAGTGCTAGGTACAGCAATCAGCCCCAGCATTTT
d_call: NA; clone_size: many; v_call: TRBV2; j_call: TRBJ1-6; cdr3_aa: CANTGSSYNSPLHF; cdr3_nt: TGTGCCAACACAGGGAGCTCCTATAATTCACCCCTCCACTTT
d_call: TRBD1; clone_size: few; v_call: TRBV20-1; j_call: TRBJ1-5; cdr3_aa: CSATLGQGARQPQHF; cdr3_nt: TGCAGTGCTACCCTTGGGCAGGGGGCACGACAGCCCCAGCATTTT
d_call: NA; clone_size: many; v_call: TRBV4-1; j_call: TRBJ1-5; cdr3_aa: CASSQTQSPQPQHF; cdr3_nt: TGCGCCAGCAGCCAAACACAGTCACCCCAGCCCCAGCATTTT
d_call: TRBD1; clone_size: many; v_call: TRBV29-1; j_call: TRBJ2-7; cdr3_aa: CSVEDADRGHGYQYF; cdr3_nt: TGCAGCGTTGAAGACGCTGACAGGGGGCATGGATATCAGTACTTC
d_call: NA; clone_size: many; v_call: TRBV12-3/TRBV12-4; j_call: TRBJ2-1; cdr3_aa: CASSFQSPYNEQFF; cdr3_nt: TGTGCCAGCAGTTTCCAGTCCCCTTACAATGAGCAGTTCTTC
d_call: NA; clone_size: many; v_call: TRBV30; j_call: TRBJ1-2; cdr3_aa: CAWSGTGYYGYTF; cdr3_nt: TGTGCCTGGAGTGGAACAGGGTACTATGGCTACACCTTC
d_call: NA; clone_size: few; v_call: TRBV7-2; j_call: TRBJ2-2; cdr3_aa: CASSPGRSNTGELFF; cdr3_nt: TGTGCCAGCAGCCCTGGGCGGTCGAACACCGGGGAGCTGTTTTTT
d_call: NA; clone_size: many; v_call: TRBV24-1; j_call: TRBJ2-6; cdr3_aa: CATSAGDGFSGANVLTF; cdr3_nt: TGTGCCACCAGTGCGGGGGACGGTTTCTCTGGGGCCAACGTCCTGACTTTC
d_call: NA; clone_size: many; v_call: TRBV30; j_call: TRBJ1-1; cdr3_aa: CAWRGQTETF; cdr3_nt: TGTGCCTGGAGGGGCCAGACGGAGACCTTT
d_call: NA; clone_size: NA; v_call: TRBV5-1; j_call: TRBJ1-2; cdr3_aa: CASSDVRDKPYGYTF; cdr3_nt: TGCGCCAGCAGCGATGTCCGAGATAAGCCCTATGGCTACACCTTC
d_call: NA; clone_size: NA; v_call: TRBV7-2; j_call: TRBJ1-3; cdr3_aa: CASSWDWSSGNTIYF; cdr3_nt: TGTGCCAGCAGCTGGGACTGGAGCTCTGGAAACACCATATATTTT
d_call: NA; clone_size: many; v_call: TRBV29-1; j_call: TRBJ1-1; cdr3_aa: CSVRGAGTEAFF; cdr3_nt: TGCAGCGTCAGGGGTGCGGGCACTGAAGCTTTCTTT
d_call: NA; clone_size: many; v_call: TRBV4-2; j_call: TRBJ2-1; cdr3_aa: CASSQDLEGYNEQFF; cdr3_nt: TGTGCCAGCAGCCAAGATCTTGAGGGTTACAATGAGCAGTTCTTC
d_call: NA; clone_size: many; v_call: TRBV2; j_call: TRBJ2-7; cdr3_aa: CANGRDLPYEQYF; cdr3_nt: TGTGCCAACGGACGGGACCTACCCTACGAGCAGTACTTC
d_call: NA; clone_size: few; v_call: TRBV19; j_call: TRBJ2-3; cdr3_aa: CASSMPSGADTQYF; cdr3_nt: TGTGCCAGTAGTATGCCCTCAGGAGCAGATACGCAGTATTTT
d_call: NA; clone_size: many; v_call: TRBV6-1; j_call: TRBJ1-1; cdr3_aa: CASSGQVTPNTEAFF; cdr3_nt: TGTGCCAGCAGTGGCCAGGTTACTCCGAACACTGAAGCTTTCTTT
d_call: NA; clone_size: many; v_call: TRBV20-1; j_call: TRBJ1-4; cdr3_aa: CRGGSNEKLFF; cdr3_nt: TGCAGAGGAGGTTCTAATGAAAAACTGTTTTTT
d_call: TRBD1; clone_size: many; v_call: TRBV27; j_call: TRBJ2-2; cdr3_aa: CASSPRQGGTGELFF; cdr3_nt: TGTGCCAGCAGTCCTCGACAGGGGGGCACCGGGGAGCTGTTTTTT
d_call: TRBD1; clone_size: many; v_call: TRBV15; j_call: TRBJ2-7; cdr3_aa: CATSRPGQGHYEQYF; cdr3_nt: TGTGCCACCAGCAGACCGGGACAGGGGCACTACGAGCAGTACTTC
d_call: NA; clone_size: NA; v_call: TRBV13; j_call: TRBJ2-3; cdr3_aa: CASSISGLRPQYF; cdr3_nt: TGTGCCAGCAGCATCTCGGGACTTCGCCCGCAGTATTTT
d_call: NA; clone_size: few; v_call: TRBV6-5; j_call: TRBJ2-6; cdr3_aa: CASSSAGANVLTF; cdr3_nt: TGTGCCAGCTCTTCTGCCGGGGCCAACGTCCTGACTTTC
d_call: TRBD1; clone_size: many; v_call: TRBV9; j_call: TRBJ1-4; cdr3_aa: CASSTGTGGYNEKLFF; cdr3_nt: TGTGCCAGCAGCACCGGGACAGGGGGCTACAATGAAAAACTGTTTTTT
d_call: NA; clone_size: many; v_call: TRBV7-8; j_call: TRBJ1-2; cdr3_aa: CASKVQGSEGYTF; cdr3_nt: TGTGCCAGCAAGGTACAGGGAAGTGAAGGCTACACCTTC
d_call: NA; clone_size: many; v_call: TRBV18; j_call: TRBJ1-1; cdr3_aa: CASSPPGFGGAGEAFF; cdr3_nt: TGTGCCAGCTCACCACCGGGATTCGGGGGAGCCGGTGAAGCTTTCTTT
d_call: NA; clone_size: many; v_call: TRBV7-3; j_call: TRBJ2-2; cdr3_aa: CASSFYTGELFF; cdr3_nt: TGTGCCAGCAGCTTTTACACCGGGGAGCTGTTTTTT
d_call: NA; clone_size: many; v_call: TRBV7-3; j_call: TRBJ2-3; cdr3_aa: CASSANDVSTQYF; cdr3_nt: TGTGCCAGCAGCGCTAACGACGTTTCAACGCAGTATTTT
d_call: TRBD2; clone_size: NA; v_call: TRBV7-2; j_call: TRBJ2-3; cdr3_aa: CASSGRGDTDTQYF; cdr3_nt: TGTGCCAGCAGCGGGCGGGGGGACACAGATACGCAGTATTTT
d_call: NA; clone_size: few; v_call: TRBV6-6; j_call: TRBJ1-5; cdr3_aa: CASSFETRQPQHF; cdr3_nt: TGTGCCAGCAGTTTTGAAACGAGGCAGCCCCAGCATTTT
d_call: NA; clone_size: many; v_call: TRBV9; j_call: TRBJ2-2; cdr3_aa: CASSAPGAGTGELFF; cdr3_nt: TGTGCCAGCAGCGCCCCAGGGGCGGGCACCGGGGAGCTGTTTTTT
d_call: NA; clone_size: few; v_call: TRBV4-3; j_call: TRBJ2-1; cdr3_aa: CASSLGRTVDEQFF; cdr3_nt: TGCGCCAGCAGCCTTGGGCGGACAGTTGATGAGCAGTTCTTC
d_call: NA; clone_size: many; v_call: TRBV20-1; j_call: TRBJ2-5; cdr3_aa: CSASKGKEETQYF; cdr3_nt: TGCAGTGCTAGCAAGGGAAAAGAAGAGACCCAGTACTTC